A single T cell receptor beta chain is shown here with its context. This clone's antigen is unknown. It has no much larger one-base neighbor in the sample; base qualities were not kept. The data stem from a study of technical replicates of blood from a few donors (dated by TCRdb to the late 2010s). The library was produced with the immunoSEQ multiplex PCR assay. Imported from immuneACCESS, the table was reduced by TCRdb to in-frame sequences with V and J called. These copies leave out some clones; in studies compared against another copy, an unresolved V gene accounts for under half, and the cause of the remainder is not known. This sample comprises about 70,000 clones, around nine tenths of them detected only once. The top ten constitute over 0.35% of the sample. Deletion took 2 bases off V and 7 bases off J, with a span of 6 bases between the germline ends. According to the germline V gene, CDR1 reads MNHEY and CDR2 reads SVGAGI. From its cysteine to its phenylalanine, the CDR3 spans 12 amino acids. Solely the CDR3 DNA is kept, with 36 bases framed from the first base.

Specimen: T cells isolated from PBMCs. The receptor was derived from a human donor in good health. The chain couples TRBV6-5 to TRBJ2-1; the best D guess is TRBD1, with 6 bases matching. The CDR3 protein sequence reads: CASSYGQNEQFF. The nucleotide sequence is TGTGCCAGCAGTTACGGACAGAATGAGCAGTTCTTC.